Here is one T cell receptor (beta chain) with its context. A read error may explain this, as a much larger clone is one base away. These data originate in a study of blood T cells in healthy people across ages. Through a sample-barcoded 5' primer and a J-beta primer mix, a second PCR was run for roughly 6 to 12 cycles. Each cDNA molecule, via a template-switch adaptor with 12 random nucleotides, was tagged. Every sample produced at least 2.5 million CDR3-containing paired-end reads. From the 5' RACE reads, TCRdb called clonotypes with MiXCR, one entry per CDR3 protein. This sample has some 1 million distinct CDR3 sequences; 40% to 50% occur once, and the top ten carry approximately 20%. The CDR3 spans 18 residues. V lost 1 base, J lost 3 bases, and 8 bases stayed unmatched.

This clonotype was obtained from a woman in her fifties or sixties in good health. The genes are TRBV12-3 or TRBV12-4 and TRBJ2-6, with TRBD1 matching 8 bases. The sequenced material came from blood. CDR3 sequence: CASSLGQGLYSGANVLTF. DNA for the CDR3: TGTGCCAGCAGTTTAGGACAGGGGCTGTATAGTGGGGCCAACGTCCTGACTTTC.